Given below is one T cell receptor (beta chain) in context. Its antigen is undetermined. Germline V gene data show CDR1 as SGHNT and CDR2 as YYREEE (reference sequence). The CDR3 covers 14 residues. Trimming took 2 bases from V and 5 from J; bases not matched to a gene: 6. The source of the sample is a study of OX40 agonist ivuxolimab in advanced cancers. General study points: Antigen specificity was not determined for the expanded peripheral T cells.

Using immunoSEQ multiplex PCR, the repertoire was profiled, and TCRdb retains in-frame clones only, with some absent. The table records about 54,000 clones, approximately 91% of them present only once. This sample comprised CD4+ or CD8+ T cells sorted from blood, obtained in a trial of the OX40 agonist ivuxolimab. The source is an adult with an advanced solid tumor such as melanoma, head and neck, liver or kidney cancer. J is TRBJ1-1 and V is TRBV5-4; 7 bases agree with TRBD1. CDR3 residues: CASSLGTVSTEAFF. The CDR3 DNA is TGTGCCAGCAGCTTAGGGACAGTAAGTACTGAAGCTTTCTTT.